This T cell receptor (beta chain) was sequenced in a study of identifying expanded T cells in peripheral blood. The V gene's germline CDR1 is WNHNN and CDR2 SYGVQD (reference sequence). This CDR3 spans 16 amino acids. J was trimmed by 5 bases and V by 3 bases; bases with no gene match: 8. Assay used: immunoSEQ multiplex PCR; TCRdb lists only in-frame clones, some missing. The sample carries around 130,000 clones, less than 90% recorded once. The sequence came from a person aged 18 to 70 in good health. Sequenced input: blood. This chain joins TRBV10-1 and TRBJ2-3; 10 bases line up with TRBD2. The CDR3 DNA sequence: TGCGCCAGCAGTGATCAGCGGGAGGGTGGAGGAGATACGCAGTATTTT. Its translation: CASSDQREGGGDTQYF.